The 20 T cell receptor beta chains reported below all come from one sample, sequenced in a study of T cells in localized non-small cell lung cancer. TCRdb's copy holds only in-frame clones and misses some; the assay was immunoSEQ multiplex PCR. The sample shows roughly 35,000 clones, about 83% of them seen only once. The material sequenced was peripheral blood, taken before any cancer treatment. These receptors were obtained from a woman aged 35 to 70 with stage I lung adenocarcinoma.

Only a few counts were recorded for this clone. The chain is built from TRBV28 and TRBJ1-5; 9 bases agree with TRBD1. Trimming cost V 8 bases and J 4 bases; bases outside gene matches: 9. Germline CDR1 MDHEN, CDR2 SYDVKM. The CDR3 consists of 15 residues. DNA for the CDR3: TGTGCCAGCCTTCCCTATGGGACAGGGAATCAGCCCCAGCATTTT. Amino acid sequence: CASLPYGTGNQPQHF.

This clone was observed a few times. The genes are TRBV19 and TRBJ1-6; a weak D match, TRBD1 (6 bases). CDR3 length: 15 residues. Germline V gives CDR1 LNHDA, CDR2 SQIVND (reference sequence). V was pared by 6 bases and J by 5 bases, with 14 bases between. Written as DNA, the CDR3 is TGTGCCAGTAGACTAAGGTCAGGGGATAATTCACCCCTCCACTTT. It is translated as CASRLRSGDNSPLHF. The full variable domain, in which reference TRBV19 and TRBJ1-6 provide the parts outside the CDR3, is DGGITQSPKYLFRKEGQNVTLSCEQNLNHDAMYWYRQDPGQGLRLIYYSQIVNDFQKGDIAEGYSVSREKKESFPLTVTSAQKNPTAFYLCASRLRSGDNSPLHFGNGTRLTVT.

The chain uses TRBV19 and TRBJ1-4, with D unclear. Trimming left V 8 bases short and J 3 bases short, with 19 bases between. Germline assignment: CDR1 LNHDA and CDR2 SQIVND (reference sequence). The CDR3 spans 16 residues. CDR3 loop: CASSPGGVSANEKLFF. The CDR3 coding sequence is TGTGCCAGTTCACCGGGCGGGGTCTCAGCTAATGAAAAACTGTTTTTT.

The rearrangement uses TRBV6-6 and TRBJ2-7, with D tentatively TRBD2 (6 bases). V was shortened by 0 bases and J by 2 bases, with 11 bases between the two germline ends. This CDR3 region has 15 residues. The V gene's germline CDR1 is MNHNY and CDR2 SVGAGI (reference sequence). This CDR3 reads CASSYSRRGTYEQYF. Written as DNA, the CDR3 is TGTGCCAGCAGTTACTCGAGGAGGGGTACCTACGAGCAGTACTTC.

The CDR3 region has the DNA TGTGCCAGCAGTGAAGATACAGTACAAGAGACCCAGTACTTC. Its translation: CASSEDTVQETQYF. The chain carries TRBV2 and TRBJ2-5; no reliable D call. In germline, CDR1 is SNHLY, CDR2 FYNNEI. The V gene lost 1 base and the J gene lost 2 bases, with 8 bases spanning the gap. The CDR3 sequence is 14 residues long.

The gene calls are TRBV10-3 and TRBJ2-1; D is uncertain. The CDR3 totals 15 residues. Germline loops: CDR1 ENHRY, CDR2 SYGVKD. The germline V and J ends were trimmed by 4 bases and 1 base, with 11 bases remaining between them. This CDR3 is CAISVAATSYNEQFF. The CDR3 nucleotides read TGTGCCATCAGTGTTGCCGCGACATCCTACAATGAGCAGTTCTTC.

The CDR3 loop reads CASSFTDRNYGYTF. CDR3 nucleotide sequence: TGTGCCAGCAGCTTTACCGACAGGAACTATGGCTACACCTTC. The genes are TRBV5-5 and TRBJ1-2; weak D call: TRBD1 (6 bases). The germline CDR1 and CDR2 sequences are SGHKS and YYEKEE (reference sequence). The V end lost 2 bases, the J end lost 2 bases, and 10 bases lay between the germline ends. CDR3 length: 14 residues.

This chain joins TRBV25-1 and TRBJ1-3; 8 positions agree with TRBD1. The trim removed 6 bases at V and 2 bases at J, leaving 0 bases unmatched. There are 13 residues in the CDR3. Germline CDR1 is MGHDK and CDR2 is SYGVNS. DNA for the CDR3: TGTGCCAGCAGGACAGGGGCTGGAAACACCATATATTTT. Its protein is CASRTGAGNTIYF.

V usage is TRBV7-9 and J usage is TRBJ1-2, with TRBD1 matching 9 bases. The CDR3 sequence is 14 residues long. Germline-derived CDR1 and CDR2 are SEHNR and FQNEAQ (reference sequence). Trimming took 3 bases from V and 8 from J; bases not matched to a gene: 7. This CDR3 reads CASSFGTGSEGYTF. Here the CDR3 DNA reads TGTGCCAGCAGCTTCGGGACAGGGTCGGAAGGCTACACCTTC.

The J gene is TRBJ2-3, the V gene TRBV7-8, with D tentatively TRBD2 (5 bases). This CDR3 spans 15 amino acids. Trimming shortened V by 5 bases and J by 3 bases, and 15 bases separated the two germline ends. Germline CDR1 reads SGHVS; CDR2 reads FQNEAQ. The CDR3 DNA is TGTGCCAGCAGCCCAAGGGCGCGGAGGACAGATACGCAGTATTTT. Its translation is CASSPRARRTDTQYF. Using reference TRBV7-8 and TRBJ2-3 for the parts outside the CDR3, the full variable domain is GAGVSQSPRYKVAKRGQDVALRCDPISGHVSLFWYQQALGQGPEFLTYFQNEAQLDKSGLPSDRFFAERPEGSVSTLKIQRTQQEDSAVYLCASSPRARRTDTQYFGPGTRLTVL.

The chain carries TRBV28 and TRBJ1-5; 8 bases fit TRBD1. Germline V CDR1 and CDR2: MDHEN, SYDVKM. This CDR3 has 16 residues. The ends lost 7 bases at V and 6 bases at J; junction bases unmatched: 14. CDR3 loop: CASTPGGQGAFQPQHF. The CDR3 DNA sequence: TGTGCCAGCACTCCAGGTGGGCAGGGGGCATTTCAGCCCCAGCATTTT. Full variable domain (remainder filled in from reference TRBV28 and TRBJ1-5): DVKVTQSSRYLVKRTGEKVFLECVQDMDHENMFWYRQDPGLGLRLIYFSYDVKMKEKGDIPEGYSVSREKKERFSLILESASTNQTSMYLCASTPGGQGAFQPQHFGDGTRLSIL.

The chain links TRBV28 to TRBJ1-5; D gene uncertain. The V end was cut by 6 bases, the J end by 7 bases, with 16 bases between. The V gene's germline CDR1 is MDHEN and CDR2 SYDVKM. CDR3 size: 14 residues. In nucleotides, the CDR3 is TGTGCCAGCAGCTTACCCCGCGAGGACCAGCCCCAGCATTTT. This sequence encodes CASSLPREDQPQHF.

CDR3 nucleotides: TGTGCCAGCGGTGGGACGGGTAACCAGCCCCAGCATTTT. This translates into CASGGTGNQPQHF. V gene TRBV2 combines with J gene TRBJ1-5, with D perhaps matching TRBD1 (5 bases). The CDR3 spans 13 residues. From germline, CDR1 is SNHLY and CDR2 FYNNEI. V was trimmed by 8 bases and J by 7 bases, leaving 15 bases between them.

The chain joins TRBV2 to TRBJ1-2; 7 positions agree with TRBD1. CDR3 length equals 15 residues. Germline V CDR1 and CDR2: SNHLY, FYNNEI. Unmatched junction bases numbered 8, after V lost 3 bases and J lost 4 bases. The DNA for the CDR3 is TGTGCCAGCAGTGATGGGGCCCAGGGGGGCTATGGCTACACCTTC. This gives the protein CASSDGAQGGYGYTF.

This clone appeared once. It is unclear where the CDR3 begins or ends on the DNA, so no DNA is shown, and the CDR3 is as TCRdb lists it. The chain links TRBV10-2 to TRBJ2-2. Inclusive of both ends, the CDR3 amounts to 17 amino acids. Per the germline V gene, CDR1 is WSHSY and CDR2 is SAAADI. CDR3: CASRSGLFGPGTGELFF.

The chain links TRBV2 to TRBJ2-5; TRBD1 might be the D (6 bases). V lost 7 bases, J lost 0 bases, and 6 bases lay in between. The CDR3 is made up of 12 amino acids. CDR1 is SNHLY and CDR2 is FYNNEI in the germline V gene. The CDR3 DNA reads as TGTGCCAGCAACAGGGACCAAGAGACCCAGTACTTC. It encodes CASNRDQETQYF.

Concerning this clone: This sample includes further DNA sequences coding for the same CDR3. The chain recombines TRBV11-2 with TRBJ2-2; the D call may be TRBD1 or TRBD2 (6 bases each). The CDR3 consists of 18 residues. CDR1 is SGHAT, CDR2 FQNNGV, per germline. The V end was cut by 3 bases, the J end by 0 bases, with 17 bases between. The DNA of the CDR3 is TGTGCCAGCAGCTTTCCTCTCGGGGGCCGTTCGAACACCGGGGAGCTGTTTTTT. As protein: CASSFPLGGRSNTGELFF.

The rearrangement uses TRBV7-2 and TRBJ1-2, with D perhaps TRBD1 (5 bases). This CDR3 is built from 14 residues. The V end lost 2 bases, the J end lost 7 bases, and 14 bases lay between the germline ends. Germline V gene lookup returns CDR1 SGHTA and CDR2 FQGNSA. The CDR3: CASSLPRGTAGYTF. In DNA form, the CDR3 reads TGTGCCAGCAGCTTACCGCGGGGGACGGCTGGCTACACCTTC.

This chain uses TRBV11-2 with TRBJ1-3; D gene ambiguous. The V end was cut by 0 bases, the J end by 2 bases, with 8 bases between. From germline, CDR1 is SGHAT and CDR2 FQNNGV. This CDR3 is built from 15 residues. The CDR3 reads CASSLERGTGNTIYF. For the CDR3, the DNA is TGTGCCAGCAGCTTAGAGAGAGGGACTGGAAACACCATATATTTT. The variable domain in full, completed from reference TRBV11-2 and TRBJ1-3, reads EAGVAQSPRYKIIEKRQSVAFWCNPISGHATLYWYQQILGQGPKLLIQFQNNGVVDDSQLPKDRFSAERLKGVDSTLKIQPAKLEDSAVYLCASSLERGTGNTIYFGEGSWLTVV.

The rearrangement links TRBV30 to TRBJ2-7, with D possibly being TRBD1 (6 bases). CDR1 is GTSNPN, CDR2 SVGIG, per germline (reference sequence). V lost 0 bases and J lost 3, with 9 bases in between. This CDR3 has 13 residues. DNA of the CDR3: TGTGCCTGGAGTGTAGGACAGAGCTACGAGCAGTACTTC. This gives the protein CAWSVGQSYEQYF.